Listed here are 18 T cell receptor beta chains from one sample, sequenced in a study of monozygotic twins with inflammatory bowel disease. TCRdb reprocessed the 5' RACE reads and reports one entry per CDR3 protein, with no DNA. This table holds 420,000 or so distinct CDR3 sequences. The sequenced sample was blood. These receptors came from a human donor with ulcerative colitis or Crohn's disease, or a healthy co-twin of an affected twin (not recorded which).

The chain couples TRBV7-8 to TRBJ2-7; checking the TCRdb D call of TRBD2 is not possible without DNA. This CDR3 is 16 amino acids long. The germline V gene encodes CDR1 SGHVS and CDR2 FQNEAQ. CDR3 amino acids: CASSHVGGLATYEQYF.

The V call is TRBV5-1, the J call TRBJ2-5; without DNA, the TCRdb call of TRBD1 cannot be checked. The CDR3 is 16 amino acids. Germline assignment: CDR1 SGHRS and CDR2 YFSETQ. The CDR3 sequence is CASSLAGTVKQETQYF.

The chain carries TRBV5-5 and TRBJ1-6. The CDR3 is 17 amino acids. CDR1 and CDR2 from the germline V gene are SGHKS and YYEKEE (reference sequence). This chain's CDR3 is CASSLGWDRGYNSPLHF.

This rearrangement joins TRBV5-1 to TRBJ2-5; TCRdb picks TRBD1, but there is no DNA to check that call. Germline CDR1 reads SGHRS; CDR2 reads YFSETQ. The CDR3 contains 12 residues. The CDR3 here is CASRRGSETQYF.

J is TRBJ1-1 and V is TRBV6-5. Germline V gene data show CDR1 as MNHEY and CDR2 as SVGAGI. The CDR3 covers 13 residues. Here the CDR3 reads CASRTLKNTEAFF.

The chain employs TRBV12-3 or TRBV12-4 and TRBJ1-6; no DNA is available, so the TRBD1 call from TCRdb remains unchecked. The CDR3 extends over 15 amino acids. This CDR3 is CASNPGGTNTSPLHF.

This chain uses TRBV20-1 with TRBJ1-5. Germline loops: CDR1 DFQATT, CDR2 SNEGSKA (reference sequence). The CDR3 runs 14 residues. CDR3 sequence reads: CSAREGSSNQPQHF.

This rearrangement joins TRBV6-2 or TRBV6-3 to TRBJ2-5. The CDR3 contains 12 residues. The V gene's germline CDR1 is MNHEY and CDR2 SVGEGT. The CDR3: CASSYPPETQYF.

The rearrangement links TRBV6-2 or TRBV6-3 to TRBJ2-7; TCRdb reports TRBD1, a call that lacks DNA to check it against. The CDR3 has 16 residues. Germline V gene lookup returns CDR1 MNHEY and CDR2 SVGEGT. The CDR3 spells CASSSFPGAGAREQYF.

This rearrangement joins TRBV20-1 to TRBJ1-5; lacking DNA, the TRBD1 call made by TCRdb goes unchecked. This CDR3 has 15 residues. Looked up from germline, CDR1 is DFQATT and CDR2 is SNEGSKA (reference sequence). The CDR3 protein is CSAGVGGSSNQPQHF.

This CDR3 is CASSSTGRTDTQYF. The genes are TRBV6-5 and TRBJ2-3; as DNA is missing, the TRBD1 call by TCRdb cannot be tested. Germline assignment: CDR1 MNHEY and CDR2 SVGAGI. This CDR3 region has 14 residues.

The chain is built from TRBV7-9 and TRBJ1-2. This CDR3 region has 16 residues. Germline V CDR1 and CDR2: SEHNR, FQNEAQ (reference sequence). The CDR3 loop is CASSLSRADFYYGYTF.

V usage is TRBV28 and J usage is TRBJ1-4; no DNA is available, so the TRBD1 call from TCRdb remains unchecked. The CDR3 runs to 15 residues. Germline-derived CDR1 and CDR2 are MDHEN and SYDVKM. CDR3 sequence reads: CASSPPGITNEKLFF.

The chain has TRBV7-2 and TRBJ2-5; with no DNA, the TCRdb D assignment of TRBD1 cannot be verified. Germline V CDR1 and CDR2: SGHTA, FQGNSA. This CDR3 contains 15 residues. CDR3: CASSLLGGQRETQYF.

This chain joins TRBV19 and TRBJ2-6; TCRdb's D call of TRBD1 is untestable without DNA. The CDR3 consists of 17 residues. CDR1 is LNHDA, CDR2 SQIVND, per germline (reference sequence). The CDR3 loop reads CASSFGQGRSGANVLTF.

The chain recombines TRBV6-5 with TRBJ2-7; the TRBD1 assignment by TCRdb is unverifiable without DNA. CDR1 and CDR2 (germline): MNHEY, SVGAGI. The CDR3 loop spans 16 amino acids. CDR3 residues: CASSYSGDRRLYEQYF.

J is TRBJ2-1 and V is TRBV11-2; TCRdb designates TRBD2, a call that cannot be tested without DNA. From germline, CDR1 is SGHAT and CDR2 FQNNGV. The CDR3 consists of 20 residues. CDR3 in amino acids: CASSFPGWGLAGSSYNEQFF.

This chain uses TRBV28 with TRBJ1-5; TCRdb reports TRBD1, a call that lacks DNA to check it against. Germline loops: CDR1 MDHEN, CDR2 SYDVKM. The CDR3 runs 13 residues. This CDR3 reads CASRDSLNQPQHF. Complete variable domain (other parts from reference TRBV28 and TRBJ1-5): DVKVTQSSRYLVKRTGEKVFLECVQDMDHENMFWYRQDPGLGLRLIYFSYDVKMKEKGDIPEGYSVSREKKERFSLILESASTNQTSMYLCASRDSLNQPQHFGDGTRLSIL.